The clone carrying this TCR beta chain was recorded once. The sample belongs to a study of tumor and adjacent non-tumor tissue in lung cancer. Study overall: Patients comprised about eleven adenocarcinoma, 2 squamous cell carcinoma and 1 small cell lung cancer.

A modified ARM-PCR protocol with three rounds of nested PCR amplified TCRbeta. TCRdb re-called the multiplex PCR reads through MiXCR, storing one row per CDR3 protein. The table lists over 60,000 distinct CDR3 sequences, about three quarters of them singletons, with roughly 27% in the top ten. No cell sorting was done before RNA was extracted from the tissue. The CDR3 is 15 residues long. J gave up 4 bases and V 3 bases, and 6 bases lay outside the gene matches. The germline V gene has CDR1 DFQATT and CDR2 SNEGSKA (reference sequence). V is TRBV20-1 and J is TRBJ2-1, with 10 bases fitting TRBD2. Sequencing was done on a sample of lung tumor tissue. The sequence was obtained from a man aged 55-75 years with non-small cell lung cancer. CDR3 protein: CSASIGTSEYNEQFF. The CDR3 coding sequence is TGCAGTGCTAGCATCGGGACTAGCGAGTACAATGAGCAGTTCTTC.